The 7 T cell receptor beta chains below come from one sample, sequenced in a study of technical replicates of blood from a handful of donors. Some clones are missing from TCRdb's copy, which holds only in-frame ones; the method was immunoSEQ multiplex PCR. The table records tens of thousands of clones, more than 90% of them present only once. Sequenced sample: T cells isolated from PBMCs. The receptors originated from a human donor in good health.

The chain combines TRBV9 with TRBJ1-3, with a possible D match to TRBD1 (5 bases). From germline, CDR1 is SGDLS and CDR2 YYNGEE. V lost 4 bases, J lost 2 bases, and 13 bases lay in between. The CDR3 runs to 15 residues. The CDR3, as DNA: TGTGCCAGCAGCCCTGGGCCAGGGACTGGAAACACCATATATTTT. Its protein is CASSPGPGTGNTIYF. Drawing the rest from reference TRBV9 and TRBJ1-3, the complete variable domain is DSGVTQTPKHLITATGQRVTLRCSPRSGDLSVYWYQQSLDQGLQFLIQYYNGEERAKGNILERFSAQQFPDLHSELNLSSLELGDSALYFCASSPGPGTGNTIYFGEGSWLTVV.

The rearrangement uses TRBV18 and TRBJ2-7, with D maybe TRBD2 (5 bases). Trimming stripped 0 bases from V and 5 bases from J, with 8 bases between. CDR3 length equals 13 residues. Germline CDR1 and CDR2: KGHSH and LQKENI. In nucleotides, the CDR3 is TGTGCCAGCTCACCACCGGTCGGGGACGAGCAGTACTTC. Protein: CASSPPVGDEQYF.

V gene TRBV5-5 combines with J gene TRBJ2-7; D is undetermined. The CDR3 sequence is 12 residues long. Trimming took off 6 bases at V and 5 bases at J, with 12 bases between the two ends. Germline assignment: CDR1 SGHKS and CDR2 YYEKEE (reference sequence). CDR3 in DNA: TGTGCCAGCATCAACAAAGAGGACGAGCAGTACTTC. Protein: CASINKEDEQYF.

This clone was counted a single time. The rearrangement links TRBV18 to TRBJ1-3, with 8 nucleotides matching TRBD1. From germline, CDR1 is KGHSH and CDR2 LQKENI. This CDR3 is 15 amino acids long. Trimming removed 0 bases from V and 8 bases from J; junction bases left unmatched: 6. CDR3 residues: CASSPPGTGEHTIYF. The CDR3 coding sequence is TGTGCCAGCTCACCACCCGGGACAGGAGAACACACCATATATTTT.

The table lists this clone with a count of one. V is TRBV27 and J is TRBJ2-6, with D maybe TRBD2 (5 bases). This CDR3 has 16 amino acids. Germline CDR1 is MNHEY and CDR2 is SMNVEV (reference sequence). The V and J ends lost 0 bases and 2 bases respectively, with 8 bases between them. The CDR3 coding sequence is TGTGCCAGCAGTTTATCCCCCGGGGCTGGGGCCAACGTCCTGACTTTC. It specifies CASSLSPGAGANVLTF.

This clone was seen once. J is TRBJ1-3 and V is TRBV9; 8 nucleotides agree with TRBD1. V lost 2 bases to trimming and J lost 2 bases; unmatched junction nucleotides: 0. CDR1 is SGDLS, CDR2 YYNGEE, per germline. The length of the CDR3 is 14 residues. The CDR3 DNA sequence: TGTGCCAGCAGCGTGACAGGGGCTGGAAACACCATATATTTT. This translates into CASSVTGAGNTIYF.

This chain links TRBV28 with TRBJ1-3; perhaps TRBD1 as D (6 bases). There are 14 residues in the CDR3. Per the germline V gene, CDR1 is MDHEN and CDR2 is SYDVKM. Trimming pared 5 bases from V and 0 bases from J, leaving 8 bases between. In DNA form, the CDR3 reads TGTGCCAGCAGTACAGGGAACTCTGGAAACACCATATATTTT. It codes for CASSTGNSGNTIYF.